This T cell receptor (beta chain) is from a study of T cells in Graves' hyperthyroidism and ophthalmopathy. This clonotype was observed many times. Its specificity is not known. In germline, CDR1 is SNHLY, CDR2 FYNNEI. CDR3 length equals 16 residues. The germline V and J ends were trimmed by 3 bases and 3 bases, with 17 bases remaining between them. The CDR3 regions of TCR beta were amplified from RNA transcripts. The HTBI primer set was used in a first-round RT-PCR of the TCR CDR3. TCRdb passed the multiplex PCR reads through MiXCR, listing each CDR3 protein once. This table holds over 350,000 distinct CDR3 sequences, under 20% found once. Findings of the study overall: In blood, most of the thyroid clonotypes expanded above 0.001 were also present.

This chain uses TRBV2 with TRBJ1-2, with D unresolved. Sequencing input: blood. The TCR originated in a young man with Graves' ophthalmopathy. The CDR3 here is CASSDDVTDFYYGYTF. The DNA for the CDR3 is TGTGCCAGCAGTGATGATGTCACCGACTTCTACTATGGCTACACCTTC.